This TCR beta chain appears in the sequencing data of a study of T cell repertoires in cytomegalovirus infection. At the level of the study: Recently identified HLA-C-restricted CMV epitopes were among the peptides used. A matching HLA type, together with CMV infection, was signaled by public TCR beta signatures. Study observations and caveats: The response measured ex vivo was dominated by TCR beta clonotypes (HLA-C-restricted and CMV-specific). There were carriers of CMV plus the relevant HLA, and cumulative public TCR beta family frequency identified them.

The table lists this clonotype with a count of one. As yet, its antigen is unknown. TCRdb redid the calling of the reads with MiXCR, one entry per CDR3 protein. In the table there are a few hundred thousand distinct CDR3 sequences, approximately 25% of which are singletons. The receptor's source is a human donor in good health (CMV status not recorded). Some clones in this sample may be carry-over from other donors' samples. Specimen: cultured PBMCs, collected from culture after CMV antigen stimulation.

The CDR3, as DNA: TGCGCCAGCAAGATTAGCGGTAGCACAGATACGCAGTATTTT. Translated, it gives CASKISGSTDTQYF. The chain recombines TRBV5-1 with TRBJ2-3; tentative D call: TRBD2 (6 bases). The CDR3 consists of 14 residues. Germline CDR1 reads SGHRS; CDR2 reads YFSETQ. V shed 6 bases and J shed 0 bases, with 11 bases lying between them.